This is a list of T cell receptor beta chains from one sample in a study of graft-versus-host responses after intestinal transplantation. Clones were sequenced by immunoSEQ multiplex PCR, and TCRdb holds only the in-frame ones, with some missing. Of nearly 9,500 clones in the sample, approximately 33% were seen once. Sample: alloreactive CD8+ T cells from a mixed lymphocyte reaction culture, taken before transplantation. The receptor set was obtained from a human patient who was an organ donor for intestinal transplantation. CDR3s include the opening cysteine and the closing phenylalanine or tryptophan. Fields, in order: J gene, V gene, CDR3 length, D gene, clone size, CDR3 protein, CDR3 DNA. The D gene is left open where the match is weak. Some rows mark clone size as missing; the rest say once, few, many or name a class of expanded clone.

J gene: TRBJ2-1
V gene: TRBV7-3
CDR3 length: 15
D gene: TRBD1
clone size: .
CDR3 protein: CASSLKQGHVDEQFF
CDR3 DNA: TGTGCCAGCAGCCTCAAACAGGGGCACGTTGATGAGCAGTTCTTC

J gene: TRBJ1-1
V gene: TRBV27
CDR3 length: 13
D gene: .
clone size: few
CDR3 protein: CASSLGGPTEAFF
CDR3 DNA: TGTGCCAGCAGTTTGGGGGGGCCCACTGAAGCTTTCTTT

J gene: TRBJ1-1
V gene: TRBV5-1
CDR3 length: 13
D gene: .
clone size: medium-sized
CDR3 protein: CASNPGSNTEAFF
CDR3 DNA: TGCGCCAGCAACCCGGGATCGAACACTGAAGCTTTCTTT

J gene: TRBJ2-3
V gene: TRBV7-2
CDR3 length: 15
D gene: .
clone size: .
CDR3 protein: CASSPGVVSTDTQYF
CDR3 DNA: TGTGCCAGCAGTCCAGGGGTAGTTAGCACAGATACGCAGTATTTT

J gene: TRBJ1-2
V gene: TRBV7-2
CDR3 length: 14
D gene: TRBD1
clone size: few
CDR3 protein: CASSWLQGDNGYTF
CDR3 DNA: TGTGCCAGCAGCTGGTTACAGGGGGATAATGGCTACACCTTC

J gene: TRBJ1-3
V gene: TRBV7-8
CDR3 length: 16
D gene: .
clone size: .
CDR3 protein: CASSLGPGLSGNTIYF
CDR3 DNA: TGTGCCAGCAGCTTAGGTCCAGGACTCTCTGGAAACACCATATATTTT

J gene: TRBJ2-1
V gene: TRBV30
CDR3 length: 17
D gene: TRBD2
clone size: .
CDR3 protein: CAWSTGPKAGGPGEQFF
CDR3 DNA: TGTGCCTGGAGTACTGGGCCGAAAGCGGGGGGGCCCGGTGAGCAGTTCTTC

J gene: TRBJ2-1
V gene: TRBV5-4
CDR3 length: 14
D gene: .
clone size: .
CDR3 protein: CASSLGGSSNEQFF
CDR3 DNA: TGTGCCAGCAGCTTAGGGGGATCCAGCAATGAGCAGTTCTTC

J gene: TRBJ2-1
V gene: TRBV6-1
CDR3 length: 15
D gene: TRBD1
clone size: medium-sized
CDR3 protein: CASSEAETGGNEQFF
CDR3 DNA: TGTGCCAGCAGTGAAGCGGAGACAGGGGGCAATGAGCAGTTCTTC

J gene: TRBJ1-2
V gene: TRBV7-9
CDR3 length: 13
D gene: .
clone size: few
CDR3 protein: CASSLGAGYGYTF
CDR3 DNA: TGTGCCAGCAGCTTAGGGGCAGGCTATGGCTACACCTTC

J gene: TRBJ1-2
V gene: TRBV19
CDR3 length: 16
D gene: .
clone size: medium-sized
CDR3 protein: CASSIRNLGSRVGYTF
CDR3 DNA: TGTGCCAGTAGTATCAGGAATCTTGGCTCCCGAGTGGGCTACACCTTC

J gene: TRBJ2-3
V gene: TRBV7-2
CDR3 length: 14
D gene: .
clone size: .
CDR3 protein: CASSPSAGTDTQYF
CDR3 DNA: TGTGCCAGCAGCCCCTCCGCGGGAACAGATACGCAGTATTTT

J gene: TRBJ1-4
V gene: TRBV25-1
CDR3 length: 14
D gene: .
clone size: few
CDR3 protein: CASSEFGQNEKLFF
CDR3 DNA: TGTGCCAGCAGTGAATTTGGCCAGAATGAAAAACTGTTTTTT

J gene: TRBJ2-7
V gene: TRBV28
CDR3 length: 14
D gene: .
clone size: once
CDR3 protein: CASSLFNRAHEQYF
CDR3 DNA: TGTGCCAGCAGTTTATTTAACAGGGCCCACGAGCAGTACTTC